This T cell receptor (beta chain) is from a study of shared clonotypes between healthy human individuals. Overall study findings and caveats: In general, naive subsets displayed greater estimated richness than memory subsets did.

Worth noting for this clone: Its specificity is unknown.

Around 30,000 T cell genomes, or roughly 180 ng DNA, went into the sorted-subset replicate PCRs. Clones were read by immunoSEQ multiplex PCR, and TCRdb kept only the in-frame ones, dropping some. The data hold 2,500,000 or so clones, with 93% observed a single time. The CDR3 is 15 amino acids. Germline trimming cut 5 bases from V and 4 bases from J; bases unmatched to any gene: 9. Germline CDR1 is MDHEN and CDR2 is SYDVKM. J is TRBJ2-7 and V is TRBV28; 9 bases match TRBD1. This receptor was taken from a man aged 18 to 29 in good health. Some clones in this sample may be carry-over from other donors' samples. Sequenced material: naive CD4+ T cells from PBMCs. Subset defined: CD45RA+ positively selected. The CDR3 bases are TGTGCCAGCAGTCAAACCGGGACAGGGAGGTACGAGCAGTACTTC. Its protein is CASSQTGTGRYEQYF. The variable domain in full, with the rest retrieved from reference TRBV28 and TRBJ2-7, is DVKVTQSSRYLVKRTGEKVFLECVQDMDHENMFWYRQDPGLGLRLIYFSYDVKMKEKGDIPEGYSVSREKKERFSLILESASTNQTSMYLCASSQTGTGRYEQYFGPGTRLTVT.